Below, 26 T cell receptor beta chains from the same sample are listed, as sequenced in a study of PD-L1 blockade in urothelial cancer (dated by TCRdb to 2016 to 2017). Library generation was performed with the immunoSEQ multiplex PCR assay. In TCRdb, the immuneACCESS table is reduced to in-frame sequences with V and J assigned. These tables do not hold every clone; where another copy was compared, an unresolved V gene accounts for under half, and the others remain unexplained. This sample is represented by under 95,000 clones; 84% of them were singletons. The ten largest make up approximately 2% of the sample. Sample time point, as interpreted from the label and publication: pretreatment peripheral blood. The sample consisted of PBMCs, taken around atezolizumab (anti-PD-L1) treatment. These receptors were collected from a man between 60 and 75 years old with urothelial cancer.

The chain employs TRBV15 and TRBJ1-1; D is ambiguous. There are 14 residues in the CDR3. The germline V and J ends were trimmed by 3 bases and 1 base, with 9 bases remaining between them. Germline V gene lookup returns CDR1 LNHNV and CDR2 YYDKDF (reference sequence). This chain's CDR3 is CATSSATKNTEAFF. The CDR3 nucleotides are TGTGCCACCAGCAGCGCCACTAAGAACACTGAAGCTTTCTTT.

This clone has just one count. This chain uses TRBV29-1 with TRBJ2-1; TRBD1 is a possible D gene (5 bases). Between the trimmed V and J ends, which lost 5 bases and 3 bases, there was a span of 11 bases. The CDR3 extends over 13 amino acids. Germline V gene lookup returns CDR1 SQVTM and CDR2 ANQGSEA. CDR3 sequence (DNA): TGCAGCGTTAAGGCAGGGCGCTACAATGAGCAGTTCTTC. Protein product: CSVKAGRYNEQFF.

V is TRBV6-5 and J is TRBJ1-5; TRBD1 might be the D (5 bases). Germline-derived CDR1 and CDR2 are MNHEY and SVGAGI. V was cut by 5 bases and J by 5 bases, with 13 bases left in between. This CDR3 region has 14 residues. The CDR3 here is CASSIRTKDQPQHF. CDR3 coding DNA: TGTGCCAGCAGTATTCGGACAAAGGATCAGCCCCAGCATTTT.

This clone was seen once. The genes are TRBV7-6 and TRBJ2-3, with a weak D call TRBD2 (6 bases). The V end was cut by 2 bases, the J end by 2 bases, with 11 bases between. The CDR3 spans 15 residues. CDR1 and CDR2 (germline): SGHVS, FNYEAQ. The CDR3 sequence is CASSLIGGFTDTQYF. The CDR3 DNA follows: TGTGCCAGCAGCTTAATCGGAGGGTTCACAGATACGCAGTATTTT.

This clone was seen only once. The CDR3 sequence: CSVEGGRRSGYTF. The CDR3 DNA sequence: TGCAGCGTTGAAGGCGGCCGGCGAAGTGGCTACACCTTC. V gene TRBV29-1 combines with J gene TRBJ1-2; D is ambiguous. The CDR3 covers 13 residues. The ends were cut back, 1 base at V and 7 bases at J, with 13 bases in the middle. Germline V lookup: CDR1 SQVTM, CDR2 ANQGSEA. The complete variable domain, with remaining parts taken from reference TRBV29-1 and TRBJ1-2, reads SAVISQKPSRDICQRGTSLTIQCQVDSQVTMMFWYRQQPGQSLTLIATANQGSEATYESGFVIDKFPISRPNLTFSTLTVSNMSPEDSSIYLCSVEGGRRSGYTFGSGTRLTVV.

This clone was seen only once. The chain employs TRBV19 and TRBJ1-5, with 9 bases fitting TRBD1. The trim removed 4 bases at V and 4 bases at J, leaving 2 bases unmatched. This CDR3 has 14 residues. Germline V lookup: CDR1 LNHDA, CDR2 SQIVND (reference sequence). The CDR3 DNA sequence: TGTGCCAGTAGTACAGGGACAGGGAATCAGCCCCAGCATTTT. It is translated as CASSTGTGNQPQHF.

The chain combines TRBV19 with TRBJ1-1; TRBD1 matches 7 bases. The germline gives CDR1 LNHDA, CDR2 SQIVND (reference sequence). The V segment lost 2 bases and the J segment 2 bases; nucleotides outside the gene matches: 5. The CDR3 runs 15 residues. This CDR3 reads CASSIWGQINTEAFF. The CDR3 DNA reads TGTGCCAGTAGTATATGGGGACAGATAAACACTGAAGCTTTCTTT.

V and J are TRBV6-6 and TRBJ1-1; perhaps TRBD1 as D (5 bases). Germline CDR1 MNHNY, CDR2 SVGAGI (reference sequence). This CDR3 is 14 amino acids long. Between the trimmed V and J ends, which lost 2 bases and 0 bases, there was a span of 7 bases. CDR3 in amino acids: CASSYGGMNTEAFF. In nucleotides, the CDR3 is TGTGCCAGCAGTTACGGGGGGATGAACACTGAAGCTTTCTTT.

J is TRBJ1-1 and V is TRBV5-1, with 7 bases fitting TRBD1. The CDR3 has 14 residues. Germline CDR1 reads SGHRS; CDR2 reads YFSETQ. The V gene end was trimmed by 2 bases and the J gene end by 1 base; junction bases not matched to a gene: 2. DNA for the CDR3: TGCGCCAGCAGCTTTTCAGGGGGGAACACTGAAGCTTTCTTT. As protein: CASSFSGGNTEAFF. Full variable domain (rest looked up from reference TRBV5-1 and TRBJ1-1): KAGVTQTPRYLIKTRGQQVTLSCSPISGHRSVSWYQQTPGQGLQFLFEYFSETQRNKGNFPGRFSGRQFSNSRSEMNVSTLELGDSALYLCASSFSGGNTEAFFGQGTRLTVV.

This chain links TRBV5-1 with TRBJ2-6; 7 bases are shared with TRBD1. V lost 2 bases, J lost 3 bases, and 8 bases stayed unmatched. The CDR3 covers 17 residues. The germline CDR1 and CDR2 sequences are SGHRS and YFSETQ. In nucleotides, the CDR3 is TGCGCCAGCAGCTTAGGGACAGTACAGGGTGGGGCCAACGTCCTGACTTTC. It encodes CASSLGTVQGGANVLTF.

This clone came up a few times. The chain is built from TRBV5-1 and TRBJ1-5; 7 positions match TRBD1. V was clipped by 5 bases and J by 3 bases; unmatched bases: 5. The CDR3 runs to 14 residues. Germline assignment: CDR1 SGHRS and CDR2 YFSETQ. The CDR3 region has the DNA TGCGCCAGCAGTCCCGGGACAGCCAATCAGCCCCAGCATTTT. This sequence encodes CASSPGTANQPQHF.

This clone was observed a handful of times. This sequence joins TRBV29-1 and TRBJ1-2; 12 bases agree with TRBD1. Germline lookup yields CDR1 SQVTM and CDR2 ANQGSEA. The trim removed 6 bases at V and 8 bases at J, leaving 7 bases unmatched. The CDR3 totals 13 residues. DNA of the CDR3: TGCAGCGTCCTGGGACAGGGGGCGCAGGGCTACACCTTC. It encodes CSVLGQGAQGYTF.

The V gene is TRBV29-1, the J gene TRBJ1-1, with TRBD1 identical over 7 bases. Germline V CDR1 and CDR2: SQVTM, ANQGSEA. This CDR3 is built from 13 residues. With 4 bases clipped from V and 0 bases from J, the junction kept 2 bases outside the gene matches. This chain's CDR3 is CSVAGQMNTEAFF. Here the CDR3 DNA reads TGCAGCGTTGCGGGACAGATGAACACTGAAGCTTTCTTT. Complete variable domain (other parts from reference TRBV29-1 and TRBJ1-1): SAVISQKPSRDICQRGTSLTIQCQVDSQVTMMFWYRQQPGQSLTLIATANQGSEATYESGFVIDKFPISRPNLTFSTLTVSNMSPEDSSIYLCSVAGQMNTEAFFGQGTRLTVV.

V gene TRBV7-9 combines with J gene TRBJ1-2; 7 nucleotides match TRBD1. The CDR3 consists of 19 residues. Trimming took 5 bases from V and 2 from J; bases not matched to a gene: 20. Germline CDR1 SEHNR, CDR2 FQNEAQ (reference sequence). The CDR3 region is CASSGTDRLLGNANYGYTF. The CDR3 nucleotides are TGTGCCAGCAGCGGGACGGACAGGCTATTGGGTAACGCAAACTATGGCTACACCTTC.

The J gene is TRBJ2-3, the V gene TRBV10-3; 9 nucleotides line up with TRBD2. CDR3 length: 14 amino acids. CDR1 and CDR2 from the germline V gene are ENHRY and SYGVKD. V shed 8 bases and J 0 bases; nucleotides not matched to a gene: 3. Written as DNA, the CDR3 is TGTGCCATCCAGCGGGGGGCTAGCACAGATACGCAGTATTTT. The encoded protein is CAIQRGASTDTQYF.

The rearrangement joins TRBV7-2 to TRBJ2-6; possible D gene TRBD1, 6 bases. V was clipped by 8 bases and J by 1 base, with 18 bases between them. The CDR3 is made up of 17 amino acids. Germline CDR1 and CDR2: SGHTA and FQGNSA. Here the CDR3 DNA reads TGTGCCAGCTCCAAACAGGGCTCCGGTTCTGGGGCCAACGTCCTGACTTTC. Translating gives CASSKQGSGSGANVLTF. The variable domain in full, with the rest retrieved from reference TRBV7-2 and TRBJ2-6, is GAGVSQSPSNKVTEKGKDVELRCDPISGHTALYWYRQSLGQGLEFLIYFQGNSAPDKSGLPSDRFSAERTGGSVSTLTIQRTQQEDSAVYLCASSKQGSGSGANVLTFGAGSRLTVL.

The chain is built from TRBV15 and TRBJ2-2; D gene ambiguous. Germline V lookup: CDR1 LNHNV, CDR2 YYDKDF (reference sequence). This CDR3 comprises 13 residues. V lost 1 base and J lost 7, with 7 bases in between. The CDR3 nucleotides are TGTGCCACCAGCAGAGGGGCTGGCGGGGAGCTGTTTTTT. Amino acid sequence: CATSRGAGGELFF. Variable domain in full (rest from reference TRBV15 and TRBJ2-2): DAMVIQNPRYQVTQFGKPVTLSCSQTLNHNVMYWYQQKSSQAPKLLFHYYDKDFNNEADTPDNFQSRRPNTSFCFLDIRSPGLGDTAMYLCATSRGAGGELFFGEGSRLTVL.

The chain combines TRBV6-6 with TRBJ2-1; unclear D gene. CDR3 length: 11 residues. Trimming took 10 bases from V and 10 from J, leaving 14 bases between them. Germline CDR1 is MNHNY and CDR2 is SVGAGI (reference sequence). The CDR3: CAIPKSVEQFF. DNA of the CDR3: TGTGCCATCCCTAAAAGTGTGGAGCAGTTCTTC.

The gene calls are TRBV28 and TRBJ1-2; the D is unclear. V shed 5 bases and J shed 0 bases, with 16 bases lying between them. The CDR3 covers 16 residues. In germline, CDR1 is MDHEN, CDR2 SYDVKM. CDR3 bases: TGTGCCAGCAGTCCACCGGGAGCTGAAGCTAACTATGGCTACACCTTC. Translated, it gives CASSPPGAEANYGYTF.

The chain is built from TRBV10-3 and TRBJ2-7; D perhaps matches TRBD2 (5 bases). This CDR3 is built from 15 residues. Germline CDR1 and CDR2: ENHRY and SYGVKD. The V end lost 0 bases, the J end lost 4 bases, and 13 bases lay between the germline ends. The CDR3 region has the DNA TGTGCCATCAGTGAGTCGATGAGGGCCGGGTACGAGCAGTACTTC. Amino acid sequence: CAISESMRAGYEQYF.

The CDR3 region has the DNA TGCAGCGTTGTACCAGGGGGCGCGGGGGAGCAGTACTTC. Translated: CSVVPGGAGEQYF. This chain joins TRBV29-1 and TRBJ2-7, with 8 bases that match TRBD1. V lost 4 bases, J lost 7 bases, and 9 bases stayed unmatched. Germline V gene sequence: CDR1 SQVTM, CDR2 ANQGSEA. CDR3 length: 13 amino acids.

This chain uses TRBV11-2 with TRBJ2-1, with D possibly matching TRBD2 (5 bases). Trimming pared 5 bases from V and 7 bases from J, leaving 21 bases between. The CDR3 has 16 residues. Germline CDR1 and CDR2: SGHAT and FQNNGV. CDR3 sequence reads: CASSRYNTRNVNEQFF. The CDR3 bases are TGTGCCAGCAGCCGCTACAACACTAGGAACGTAAATGAGCAGTTCTTC. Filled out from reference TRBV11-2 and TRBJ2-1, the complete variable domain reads EAGVAQSPRYKIIEKRQSVAFWCNPISGHATLYWYQQILGQGPKLLIQFQNNGVVDDSQLPKDRFSAERLKGVDSTLKIQPAKLEDSAVYLCASSRYNTRNVNEQFFGPGTRLTVL.

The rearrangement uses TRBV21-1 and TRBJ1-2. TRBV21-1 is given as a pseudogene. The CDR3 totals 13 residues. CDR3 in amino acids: CASSKRNGNGYTF. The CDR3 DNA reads TGTGCCAGCAGCAAACGGAACGGGAATGGCTACACCTTC.

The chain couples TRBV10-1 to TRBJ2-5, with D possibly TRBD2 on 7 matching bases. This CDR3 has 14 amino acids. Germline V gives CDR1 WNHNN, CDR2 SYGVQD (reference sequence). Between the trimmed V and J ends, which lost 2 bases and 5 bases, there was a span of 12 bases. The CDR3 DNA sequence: TGCGCCAGCAGTGAGGCGGGGGCAGGGGAGACCCAGTACTTC. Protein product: CASSEAGAGETQYF.

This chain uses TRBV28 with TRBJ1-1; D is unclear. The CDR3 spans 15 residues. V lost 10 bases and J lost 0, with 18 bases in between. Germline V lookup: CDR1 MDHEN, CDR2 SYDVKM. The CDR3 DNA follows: TGTGCCATATCACCCGGTAGGCGGATGAACACTGAAGCTTTCTTT. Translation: CAISPGRRMNTEAFF.

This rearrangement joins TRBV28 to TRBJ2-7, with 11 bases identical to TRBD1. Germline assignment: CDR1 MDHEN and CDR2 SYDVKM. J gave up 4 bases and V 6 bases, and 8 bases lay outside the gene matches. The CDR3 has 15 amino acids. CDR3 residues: CASRPTGTGGYEQYF. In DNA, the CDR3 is TGTGCCAGCAGGCCGACCGGGACAGGGGGTTACGAGCAGTACTTC.